The 20 T cell receptor beta chains presented below share a single source sample, sequenced in a study of blood T cells in healthy people across ages. A J-beta primer mix and a sample-barcoded 5' primer were used in a second PCR of roughly 6 to 11 cycles. TCRdb ran MiXCR on the 5' RACE reads and lists one entry per CDR3 protein. The profile covers 1.8 million or so distinct CDR3 sequences, with 30% to 40% appearing a single time and 23% taken by the ten largest. The sample consisted of blood. The receptor set was obtained from a human donor in good health.

V and J are TRBV2 and TRBJ1-5; 7 bases are a match to TRBD1. With V trimmed by 6 bases and J by 5 bases, 4 bases remained unmatched. Germline loops: CDR1 SNHLY, CDR2 FYNNEI. CDR3 length: 13 residues. CDR3 sequence: CASSGQADQPQHF. The CDR3 DNA reads as TGTGCCAGCAGCGGACAGGCCGATCAGCCCCAGCATTTT.

The chain has TRBV29-1 and TRBJ1-1, with 11 bases aligning to TRBD1. CDR1 and CDR2 (germline): SQVTM, ANQGSEA. CDR3 length: 18 residues. J gave up 0 bases and V 4 bases, and 13 bases lay outside the gene matches. CDR3 region: CSVGGPGQGVLMNTEAFF. The CDR3 nucleotides are TGCAGCGTTGGGGGACCGGGACAGGGGGTTCTTATGAACACTGAAGCTTTCTTT.

Only a few counts were recorded for this clonotype. This chain uses TRBV7-9 with TRBJ2-7; D assignment may be TRBD1 or TRBD2 (5 bases each). Germline V gene data show CDR1 as SEHNR and CDR2 as FQNEAQ (reference sequence). This CDR3 region has 15 residues. The V end was cut by 6 bases, the J end by 1 base, with 16 bases between. CDR3 nucleotides: TGTGCCAGCAGTCCGACTGACAGACTATCCTACGAGCAGTACTTC. It encodes CASSPTDRLSYEQYF.

This clonotype was counted only a few times. This chain joins TRBV6-5 and TRBJ2-1, with TRBD1 as a possible D gene (6 bases). The CDR3 spans 16 residues. V lost 4 bases and J lost 6, with 19 bases in between. The germline V gene has CDR1 MNHEY and CDR2 SVGAGI. DNA of the CDR3: TGTGCCAGCAGTTCCCCTTGGACAGCTGGGGGCAATGAGCAGTTCTTC. Translating gives CASSSPWTAGGNEQFF.

This clonotype showed up just a few times. The chain carries TRBV24-1 and TRBJ2-5, with TRBD1 matching over 7 bases. The DNA end lines up better with TRBJ2-7; the J call may be wrong. Germline V gives CDR1 KGHDR, CDR2 SFDVKD. CDR3 size: 14 residues. CDR3 sequence (DNA): TGTGCCACCAGTGAACAGGGACAGAGAGACGAGCAGTACTTC. Protein: CATSEQGQRDEQYF.

The gene calls are TRBV20-1 and TRBJ1-6, with TRBD1 matching 7 bases. The CDR3 totals 13 residues. The V gene's germline CDR1 is DFQATT and CDR2 SNEGSKA (reference sequence). Losses at the gene ends were 7 bases for V and 7 bases for J; bases not matched to a gene: 7. In DNA form, the CDR3 reads TGCAGTGTTGCAGACAGGGTAAATTCACCCCTCCACTTT. Its protein product is CSVADRVNSPLHF.

The table lists this clonotype with a few counts. The chain combines TRBV29-1 with TRBJ2-7, with 7 bases identical to TRBD2. Trimming removed 2 bases from V and 0 bases from J; junction bases left unmatched: 4. The CDR3 totals 14 residues. CDR1 and CDR2 from the germline V gene are SQVTM and ANQGSEA. CDR3 sequence (DNA): TGCAGCGTTGAATGGGGGGGGACCTCCTACGAGCAGTACTTC. This translates into CSVEWGGTSYEQYF.

This chain links TRBV12-3 or TRBV12-4 with TRBJ2-3, with D tentatively TRBD2 (8 bases). The CDR3 runs 15 residues. The ends were cut back, 7 bases at V and 4 bases at J, with 18 bases in the middle. CDR3 coding DNA: TGTGCCAGCATTATGACAGGGCGGGGGGCAGATACGCAGTATTTT. This sequence encodes CASIMTGRGADTQYF.

This clonotype has only one observation. The genes are TRBV9 and TRBJ1-2; D is possibly TRBD1 (6 bases). With 4 bases removed from V and 8 bases from J, the gap between germline ends came to 21 bases. The CDR3 contains 15 residues. CDR1 is SGDLS, CDR2 YYNGEE, per germline. The CDR3 nucleotides are TGTGCCAGCAGCTCCGGGCCCGGGCCAGGGGAGGGCTACACCTTC. Amino acids: CASSSGPGPGEGYTF. Full variable domain (rest looked up from reference TRBV9 and TRBJ1-2): DSGVTQTPKHLITATGQRVTLRCSPRSGDLSVYWYQQSLDQGLQFLIQYYNGEERAKGNILERFSAQQFPDLHSELNLSSLELGDSALYFCASSSGPGPGEGYTFGSGTRLTVV.

J is TRBJ2-2 and V is TRBV7-9; tentative D call: TRBD1 (6 bases). With 2 bases removed from V and 6 bases from J, the gap between germline ends came to 13 bases. CDR1 and CDR2 from the germline V gene are SEHNR and FQNEAQ (reference sequence). The CDR3 consists of 15 residues. This CDR3 is CASSLRLSGAGELFF. Here the CDR3 DNA reads TGTGCCAGCAGCTTACGTTTGTCAGGGGCCGGGGAGCTGTTTTTT. The entire variable domain, with the rest obtained from reference TRBV7-9 and TRBJ2-2, is as follows: DTGVSQNPRHKITKRGQNVTFRCDPISEHNRLYWYRQTLGQGPEFLTYFQNEAQLEKSRLLSDRFSAERPKGSFSTLEIQRTEQGDSAMYLCASSLRLSGAGELFFGEGSRLTVL.

This chain joins TRBV29-1 and TRBJ1-4; no firm D call. With 6 bases removed from V and 5 bases from J, the gap between germline ends came to 13 bases. Germline V lookup: CDR1 SQVTM, CDR2 ANQGSEA. The CDR3 has 13 amino acids. This CDR3 is CSVLGPLNEKLFF. CDR3 coding DNA: TGCAGCGTCCTCGGGCCCTTAAATGAAAAACTGTTTTTT.

There are a few counts of this clonotype. This chain uses TRBV29-1 with TRBJ1-2, with D possibly being TRBD1 (5 bases). The CDR3 extends over 14 amino acids. V was pared by 2 bases and J by 6 bases, with 16 bases between. Per the germline V gene, CDR1 is SQVTM and CDR2 is ANQGSEA. In DNA form, the CDR3 reads TGCAGCGTTGAAACCCGGGGCACCTCACATGGCTACACCTTC. This translates into CSVETRGTSHGYTF.

V and J are TRBV20-1 and TRBJ2-7; 8 nucleotides align to TRBD2. Trimming at V came to 3 bases and at J to 1 base, leaving 2 bases not matched to a gene. Germline CDR1 and CDR2: DFQATT and SNEGSKA (reference sequence). This CDR3 is 13 amino acids long. The CDR3 DNA follows: TGCAGTGCTAGTAGCGGGATTTCCTACGAGCAGTACTTC. This gives the protein CSASSGISYEQYF.

The rearrangement joins TRBV10-3 to TRBJ2-3, with D perhaps TRBD2 (6 bases). The CDR3 has 14 amino acids. CDR1 and CDR2 (germline): ENHRY, SYGVKD. Trimming pared 6 bases from V and 3 bases from J, leaving 13 bases between. Here the CDR3 DNA reads TGTGCCATCAGGACCCACGGGGGAACAGATACGCAGTATTTT. Protein sequence: CAIRTHGGTDTQYF.

This chain's CDR3 is CAISESQGASTEAFF. Here the CDR3 DNA reads TGTGCCATCAGTGAGTCGCAGGGGGCTAGCACTGAAGCTTTCTTT. The chain employs TRBV10-3 and TRBJ1-1, with 8 bases identical to TRBD1. The V gene's germline CDR1 is ENHRY and CDR2 SYGVKD. J lost 4 bases, V lost 0 bases, and 4 bases had no gene match. The CDR3 is 15 amino acids.

This sequence joins TRBV7-6 and TRBJ1-2, with D unresolved. V was cut by 5 bases and J by 7 bases, with 14 bases left in between. Germline lookup yields CDR1 SGHVS and CDR2 FNYEAQ. This CDR3 is built from 13 residues. CDR3 nucleotides: TGTGCCAGCAGCCTTATTCTTTCTTTTGGCTACACCTTC. Translated, it gives CASSLILSFGYTF.

The chain is built from TRBV10-3 and TRBJ2-3; D remains unclear. The CDR3 consists of 13 residues. Looked up from germline, CDR1 is ENHRY and CDR2 is SYGVKD. V dropped 8 bases and J dropped 2 bases, with 11 bases sitting between them. The CDR3 here is CAIGWKDTDTQYF. The CDR3 DNA is TGTGCCATCGGATGGAAAGACACAGATACGCAGTATTTT.

J is TRBJ1-2 and V is TRBV20-1, with D unresolved. The V gene's germline CDR1 is DFQATT and CDR2 SNEGSKA (reference sequence). The germline V and J ends were trimmed by 6 bases and 2 bases, with 13 bases remaining between them. The CDR3 sequence is 13 residues long. The CDR3 sequence: CSALAGGNYGYTF. Here the CDR3 DNA reads TGCAGTGCCCTGGCAGGAGGAAACTATGGCTACACCTTC.

The V and J genes are TRBV7-2 and TRBJ1-3; D gene unclear. This CDR3 is 15 amino acids long. Trimming stripped 4 bases from V and 1 base from J, with 11 bases between. The germline gives CDR1 SGHTA, CDR2 FQGNSA. In DNA, the CDR3 is TGTGCCAGCAGCTCTCAACCGGGTTCTGGAAACACCATATATTTT. It translates to CASSSQPGSGNTIYF.

As concerns this clonotype: No conserved phenylalanine or tryptophan is present at the end of the CDR3, so a read error is the likely explanation. The chain combines TRBV30 with TRBJ1-2; no clear D gene. Germline CDR1 and CDR2: GTSNPN and SVGIG (reference sequence). The CDR3 totals 15 residues. Trimming cost V 2 bases and J 2 bases, with 15 bases left between them. The CDR3 is CAWSRSPGPNYGYTL. The CDR3 DNA reads as TGTGCCTGGAGTCGCAGCCCCGGGCCAAACTATGGCTACACCTTA.